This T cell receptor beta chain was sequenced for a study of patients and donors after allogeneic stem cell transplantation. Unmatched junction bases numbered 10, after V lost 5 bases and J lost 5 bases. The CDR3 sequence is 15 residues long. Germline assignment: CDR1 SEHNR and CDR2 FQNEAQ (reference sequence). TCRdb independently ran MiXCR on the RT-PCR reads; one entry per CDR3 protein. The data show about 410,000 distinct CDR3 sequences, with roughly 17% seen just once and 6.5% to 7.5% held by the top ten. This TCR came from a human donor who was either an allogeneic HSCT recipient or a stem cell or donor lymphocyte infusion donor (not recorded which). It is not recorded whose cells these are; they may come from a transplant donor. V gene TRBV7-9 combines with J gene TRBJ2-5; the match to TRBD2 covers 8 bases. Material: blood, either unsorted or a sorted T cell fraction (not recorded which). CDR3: CASSPDGLARETQYF. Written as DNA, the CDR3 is TGTGCCAGCAGCCCCGATGGACTAGCTAGGGAGACCCAGTACTTC.